The source of this TCR beta chain is a study of early T cells in non-severe SARS-CoV-2 infection. General study points: Sequences matched to VDJdb favored anti-spike CD8 responses, while private and CD4 specificities were missed.

The CDR3 consists of 14 residues. Germline V gene lookup returns CDR1 LNHNV and CDR2 YYDKDF (reference sequence). The table lists this clonotype with a count of one. Its target is not known. With a much larger clone just one base away, this may be a read error. The TCR library protocol was used to attach unique molecular identifiers. These identifiers were attached to individual cDNA molecules. TCRdb analysed the 5' RACE reads with MiXCR anew, one entry per CDR3 protein. Of tens of thousands of distinct CDR3 sequences listed, approximately 5% are singletons. J is TRBJ2-1 and V is TRBV15; D tentatively reads TRBD1 or TRBD2 (5 bases each). This receptor was identified in an adult who was a healthcare worker with PCR-confirmed SARS-CoV-2 infection or an uninfected control (not recorded which). Sequenced input: whole blood. CDR3 sequence (DNA): TGTGCCACCAGCAATGAGGGGCCCTACAATGAGCAGTCCTTC. This codes for CATSNEGPYNEQSF.